Listed below are T cell receptor beta chains from one sample, sequenced in a study of cytomegalovirus exposure and HLA in healthy donors. The method was immunoSEQ multiplex PCR; TCRdb's version includes in-frame clones alone and lacks a portion of them. The sample lists around 180,000 clones, 77% occurring once. The specimen sequenced was PBMCs. The receptors derive from a woman younger than 45 in good health and CMV-seropositive. The CDR3 runs from the conserved cysteine through the conserved F or W. Fields, in order: clone size, J gene, D gene, V gene, CDR3 DNA, CDR3 protein. D genes are given only for firm matches. The size of a clone is reported for some rows only, either as once, few or many, or as a class for expanded clones.

size: .; J: TRBJ2-7; D: .; V: TRBV11-3; DNA: TGTGCCAGCAGCTTAGATGGTACGGGAGCCTACGAGCAGTACTTC; CDR3: CASSLDGTGAYEQYF
size: .; J: TRBJ1-1; D: .; V: TRBV10-3; DNA: TGTGCCATCAGTGAACCACAGGGAAGGGACACTGAAGCTTTCTTT; CDR3: CAISEPQGRDTEAFF
size: .; J: TRBJ2-7; D: .; V: TRBV28; DNA: TGTGCCAGCAGCCCCAGGGGATCCTACGAGCAGTACTTC; CDR3: CASSPRGSYEQYF
size: .; J: TRBJ2-7; D: TRBD1; V: TRBV5-8; DNA: TGTGCCAGCAGCTTGTCGGGACAGGGGCCGCGAACCTACGAGCAGTACTTC; CDR3: CASSLSGQGPRTYEQYF
size: .; J: TRBJ2-7; D: .; V: TRBV5-4; DNA: TGTGCCAGCGGGAGGCCAGGGCCCTCCTACGAGCAGTACTTC; CDR3: CASGRPGPSYEQYF
size: .; J: TRBJ2-7; D: TRBD1; V: TRBV5-1; DNA: TGCGCCAGCAGTTTGGAGGGGACAGGGACCCTCTACGAGCAGTACTTC; CDR3: CASSLEGTGTLYEQYF
size: .; J: TRBJ1-2; D: TRBD1; V: TRBV18; DNA: TGTGCCAGCTCACCACCGGGACAGAACTATGGCTACACCTTC; CDR3: CASSPPGQNYGYTF
size: .; J: TRBJ2-7; D: TRBD2; V: TRBV19; DNA: TGTGCCAGTAGTATCGGTAGCGGGAGCCCCTACGAGCAGTACTTC; CDR3: CASSIGSGSPYEQYF
size: .; J: TRBJ2-2; D: TRBD2; V: TRBV2; DNA: TGTGCCAGCAGGGGCCGCGGGGGGGCGGGTACCGGGGAGCTGTTTTTT; CDR3: CASRGRGGAGTGELFF
size: .; J: TRBJ2-1; D: TRBD2; V: TRBV5-1; DNA: TGCGCCAGCAGCCCGACTAGCGAACTCGATTACAATGAGCAGTTCTTC; CDR3: CASSPTSELDYNEQFF
size: .; J: TRBJ2-1; D: .; V: TRBV27; DNA: TGTGCCAGCAGTTTATCACAGCCAAACAATGAGCAGTTCTTC; CDR3: CASSLSQPNNEQFF
size: .; J: TRBJ2-3; D: TRBD2; V: TRBV7-9; DNA: TGTGCCAGCAGCTTAGATCGGGCGGGAGGTCGATATTTT; CDR3: CASSLDRAGGRYF
size: .; J: TRBJ2-7; D: .; V: TRBV30; DNA: TGTGCCTGGAGTATCCACGGGATCTACGAGCAGTACTTC; CDR3: CAWSIHGIYEQYF
size: .; J: TRBJ1-1; D: TRBD1; V: TRBV5-4; DNA: TGTGCCAGCACGGGGACAGGGACCATCGGAACCACTGAAGCTTTCTTT; CDR3: CASTGTGTIGTTEAFF
size: .; J: TRBJ2-5; D: .; V: TRBV6-5; DNA: TGTGCCAGCAGTTACGACTCTCAGCCGGGGACCCAGTACTTC; CDR3: CASSYDSQPGTQYF
size: .; J: TRBJ2-1; D: TRBD2; V: TRBV5-1; DNA: TGCGCCAGCAGCGGGCAGCGGGAGTGGGTCAATGAGCAGTTCTTC; CDR3: CASSGQREWVNEQFF
size: .; J: TRBJ1-4; D: .; V: TRBV23-1; DNA: TGCGCCAGCAGTCCGGACAGCTCAACTAATGAAAAACTGTTTTTT; CDR3: CASSPDSSTNEKLFF
size: .; J: TRBJ2-7; D: TRBD2; V: TRBV4-1; DNA: TGCGCCAGCAGCCAGACTCCACCGCTAGCGGGAGCTCCCGAGCAGTACTTC; CDR3: CASSQTPPLAGAPEQYF
size: few; J: TRBJ1-4; D: TRBD1; V: TRBV29-1; DNA: TGCAGCGTTGTCTTGAGTCAACAGGGGGAAAAACTGTTTTTT; CDR3: CSVVLSQQGEKLFF
size: once; J: TRBJ2-3; D: .; V: TRBV10-2; DNA: TGCGCCAGCAGTCCCGGGACTCTCTTCACAGATACGCAGTATTTT; CDR3: CASSPGTLFTDTQYF
size: .; J: TRBJ2-1; D: TRBD2; V: TRBV2; DNA: TGTGCCAGCAGTGAAGGGCTAGCGGGAGGTACGAGCTCCTACAATGAGCAGTTCTTC; CDR3: CASSEGLAGGTSSYNEQFF
size: .; J: TRBJ1-2; D: TRBD1; V: TRBV10-3; DNA: TGTGCCATCAGTGACCCGGGACAGGGGTCTGAGAGCTACACCTTC; CDR3: CAISDPGQGSESYTF
size: .; J: TRBJ1-1; D: .; V: TRBV10-3; DNA: TGTGCCATCAGTACGACAGGTTACCTTAACACTGAAGCTTTCTTT; CDR3: CAISTTGYLNTEAFF
size: once; J: TRBJ1-5; D: TRBD1; V: TRBV10-3; DNA: TGTGCCACCCAGGCTCAGACAGGGTCTAATCAGCCCCAGCATTTT; CDR3: CATQAQTGSNQPQHF
size: once; J: TRBJ1-5; D: .; V: TRBV30; DNA: TGTGCCTGGAGTGTAGATTCGGTAGAGAATCAGCCCCAGCATTTT; CDR3: CAWSVDSVENQPQHF
size: .; J: TRBJ1-3; D: .; V: TRBV4-3; DNA: TGCGCCAGCAGCCAAGATGTGGGAGGGGCTGGAAACACCATATATTTT; CDR3: CASSQDVGGAGNTIYF
size: few; J: TRBJ1-2; D: .; V: TRBV27; DNA: TGTGCCAGCACCCGTGGCGGCCTCTATGGCTACACCTTC; CDR3: CASTRGGLYGYTF
size: .; J: TRBJ2-3; D: TRBD2; V: TRBV29-1; DNA: TGCAGCGTTACCGGGACTAGCGGGAGTTCTACGCAGTATTTT; CDR3: CSVTGTSGSSTQYF
size: .; J: TRBJ1-1; D: .; V: TRBV10-2; DNA: TGCGCCTCCACAGTCTTTATGAACACTGAAGCTTTCTTT; CDR3: CASTVFMNTEAFF
size: .; J: TRBJ1-5; D: .; V: TRBV4-2; DNA: TGTGCCAGCAGCCAAGTAGGCGGGAGCAATCAGCCCCAGCATTTT; CDR3: CASSQVGGSNQPQHF
size: .; J: TRBJ1-1; D: .; V: TRBV2; DNA: TGTGCCAGCGCCGCGGAGGGCCTGAACACTGAAGCTTTCTTT; CDR3: CASAAEGLNTEAFF
size: once; J: TRBJ2-1; D: TRBD2; V: TRBV6-6; DNA: TGTGCCAGCAGTCAACCCCCGGGACTAGCAATGGATGAGCAGTTCTTC; CDR3: CASSQPPGLAMDEQFF
size: .; J: TRBJ2-1; D: TRBD2; V: TRBV19; DNA: TGTGCCAGTAGTATTTCCAGCGGGACCCACAATGAGCAGTTCTTC; CDR3: CASSISSGTHNEQFF
size: .; J: TRBJ2-1; D: TRBD2; V: TRBV14; DNA: TGTGCCAGCAGCCAGGGACTAGGCCCCCCCTACAATGAGCAGTTCTTC; CDR3: CASSQGLGPPYNEQFF
size: .; J: TRBJ2-7; D: TRBD1; V: TRBV13; DNA: TGTGCCAGCAGCTTCCGTGGGCAGGGGGCCTACGAGCAGTACTTC; CDR3: CASSFRGQGAYEQYF
size: .; J: TRBJ1-2; D: .; V: TRBV19; DNA: TGTGCCAGTAGAATGTCCTCGGACATTAACTATGGCTACACCTTC; CDR3: CASRMSSDINYGYTF
size: once; J: TRBJ1-1; D: .; V: TRBV10-3; DNA: TGTGCCAGGTCCAGGGCTATCAACACTGAAGCTTTCTTT; CDR3: CARSRAINTEAFF
size: .; J: TRBJ2-1; D: TRBD2; V: TRBV27; DNA: TGTGCCAGCAGTCATACTAGCGGGAGATCGGATGAGCAGTTCTTC; CDR3: CASSHTSGRSDEQFF
size: .; J: TRBJ1-5; D: .; V: TRBV7-8; DNA: TGTGCCAGCAGCTTAACGGCAGGACTTCAGCCCCAGCATTTT; CDR3: CASSLTAGLQPQHF
size: .; J: TRBJ1-5; D: TRBD1; V: TRBV2; DNA: TGTGCCATAAAGAGACAGGGAGAAGGTCAGCCCCAGCATTTT; CDR3: CAIKRQGEGQPQHF